The 30 T cell receptor beta chains listed next were all sequenced from one sample in a study of immune evolution from preneoplasia to lung adenocarcinoma. Sequencing was performed with immunoSEQ multiplex PCR; in TCRdb, only in-frame clones are kept and a portion is missing. This sample has 37,000 or so clones, with 74% found just once. The sample comprised FFPE invasive lung adenocarcinoma tissue. The receptor source for this set is a person aged 55 to 75 with lung adenocarcinoma.

On this clone: An end of the junction differs from the germline gene, which may be a read error. The sample has other DNA sequences that encode this CDR3 too. This chain connects TRBV7-2 to TRBJ1-2; D possibly corresponds to TRBD1 (6 bases). The CDR3 runs to 15 residues. Germline assignment: CDR1 SGHTA and CDR2 FQGNSA. The CDR3 region has the DNA TGTGCCAGCAGCTTGAGGGGGGCCCCAAACTATGGTTACACCTTC. This codes for CASSLRGAPNYGYTF.

This chain links TRBV6-1 with TRBJ2-7, with 7 bases fitting TRBD1. V shed 3 bases and J 1 base; nucleotides not matched to a gene: 3. Germline V lookup: CDR1 MNHNS, CDR2 SASEGT. The CDR3 extends over 14 amino acids. DNA for the CDR3: TGTGCCAGCAGTGAGGACAGGACGTCCTACGAGCAGTACTTC. Protein product: CASSEDRTSYEQYF.

The genes are TRBV4-1 and TRBJ1-1; maybe TRBD1 (6 bases). There are 18 residues in the CDR3. Germline V gene sequence: CDR1 MGHRA, CDR2 YSYEKL. Trimming removed 0 bases at V and 5 bases at J, with 22 bases between. The CDR3 protein is CASSQEGPSRGRLTEAFF. The CDR3 coding sequence is TGCGCCAGCAGCCAAGAAGGTCCCTCCAGGGGCAGGTTAACTGAAGCTTTCTTT.

The rearrangement joins TRBV28 to TRBJ2-1; tentatively, D is TRBD2 (6 bases). The V end lost 6 bases, the J end lost 1 base, and 13 bases lay between the germline ends. This CDR3 is built from 15 residues. CDR1 and CDR2 (germline): MDHEN, SYDVKM. CDR3 coding DNA: TGTGCCAGCAGAGGGCGGGGTGGGTCCTACAATGAGCAGTTCTTC. Residues: CASRGRGGSYNEQFF. Based on the CDR3 plus reference TRBV28 and TRBJ2-1, the full variable domain is DVKVTQSSRYLVKRTGEKVFLECVQDMDHENMFWYRQDPGLGLRLIYFSYDVKMKEKGDIPEGYSVSREKKERFSLILESASTNQTSMYLCASRGRGGSYNEQFFGPGTRLTVL.

This clone showed up just once. This rearrangement joins TRBV4-1 to TRBJ2-7; no clear D. CDR1 and CDR2 (germline): MGHRA, YSYEKL. V lost 1 base and J 1 base, leaving 14 bases between the germline ends. The length of the CDR3 is 16 residues. This CDR3 is CASSQVLRTDSYEQYF. CDR3 DNA sequence: TGCGCCAGCAGCCAAGTTTTGAGGACGGATTCCTACGAGCAGTACTTC.

This clone showed up just once. The chain couples TRBV7-2 to TRBJ2-3; TRBD1 is a possible D gene (5 bases). Germline V gene sequence: CDR1 SGHTA, CDR2 FQGNSA. V lost 5 bases to trimming and J lost 4 bases, with 16 bases between them. CDR3 length equals 15 residues. CDR3 in amino acids: CASSQGPRRSDTQYF. In DNA, the CDR3 is TGTGCCAGCAGCCAGGGCCCCCGGCGATCAGATACGCAGTATTTT.

This clone was seen just once. The rearrangement uses TRBV29-1 and TRBJ2-3; no firm D call. V lost 3 bases and J 0 bases, leaving 10 bases between the germline ends. The CDR3 has 14 amino acids. CDR1 is SQVTM and CDR2 is ANQGSEA in the germline V gene. CDR3 in amino acids: CSVETTPSTDTQYF. CDR3 nucleotide sequence: TGCAGCGTTGAGACGACACCGAGCACAGATACGCAGTATTTT.

The chain links TRBV7-6 to TRBJ2-5; D not certain. The V gene's germline CDR1 is SGHVS and CDR2 FNYEAQ. The CDR3 length is 15 residues. V gave up 5 bases and J gave up 1 base, with 14 bases separating them. DNA of the CDR3: TGTGCCAGCAGCGCCAGAAGTAGTTCCCAAGAGACCCAGTACTTC. Translated: CASSARSSSQETQYF.

The chain joins TRBV27 to TRBJ1-1, with D perhaps TRBD1 (5 bases). The CDR3 loop spans 14 amino acids. V was clipped by 5 bases and J by 0 bases, with 10 bases between them. Germline-derived CDR1 and CDR2 are MNHEY and SMNVEV (reference sequence). The CDR3 sequence is CASSRGVMNTEAFF. CDR3 coding DNA: TGTGCCAGCAGTCGAGGGGTCATGAACACTGAAGCTTTCTTT.

The genes are TRBV28 and TRBJ1-1; the D gene is possibly TRBD1 (6 bases). CDR1 and CDR2 from the germline V gene are MDHEN and SYDVKM. CDR3 size: 14 residues. V was cut by 1 base and J by 4 bases, with 10 bases left in between. CDR3 in amino acids: CASSLLGRGTEAFF. DNA of the CDR3: TGTGCCAGCAGTTTATTGGGCAGGGGCACTGAAGCTTTCTTT.

This clone is a singleton in its sample. The gene calls are TRBV28 and TRBJ2-2; the D is unclear. Deletions cut 6 bases from V and 4 bases from J, with 6 bases between. Germline V lookup: CDR1 MDHEN, CDR2 SYDVKM. CDR3 length: 12 amino acids. CDR3 DNA: TGTGCCAGCAGGGTCCTCACCGGGGAGCTGTTTTTT. It specifies CASRVLTGELFF.

This clone was seen more than once but under ten times. The J gene is TRBJ2-5, the V gene TRBV6-6; the D gene is possibly TRBD2 (5 bases). Trimming took 3 bases from V and 7 from J, leaving 12 bases between them. CDR3 length equals 13 residues. The V gene's germline CDR1 is MNHNY and CDR2 SVGAGI (reference sequence). The CDR3: CASSYLGVGTQYF. CDR3 in DNA: TGTGCCAGCAGTTATTTGGGAGTAGGGACCCAGTACTTC.

CDR3 nucleotide sequence: TGTGCCAGCAGGGGGGAGGGGCCGGGGTATAGCAATCAGCCCCAGCATTTT. This gives the protein CASRGEGPGYSNQPQHF. The gene calls are TRBV21-1 and TRBJ1-5. TRBV21-1 is reported as a pseudogene. The CDR3 has 17 amino acids.

This chain joins TRBV11-2 and TRBJ2-5, with TRBD1 matching 9 bases. There are 14 residues in the CDR3. CDR1 and CDR2 from the germline V gene are SGHAT and FQNNGV. The V segment lost 5 bases and the J segment 7 bases; nucleotides outside the gene matches: 8. CDR3 coding DNA: TGTGCCAGCAGCGCCGGGACAGGGTATGGGACCCAGTACTTC. Protein product: CASSAGTGYGTQYF. Together with reference TRBV11-2 and TRBJ2-5, the CDR3 gives the full variable domain: EAGVAQSPRYKIIEKRQSVAFWCNPISGHATLYWYQQILGQGPKLLIQFQNNGVVDDSQLPKDRFSAERLKGVDSTLKIQPAKLEDSAVYLCASSAGTGYGTQYFGPGTRLLVL.

The rearrangement links TRBV10-3 to TRBJ1-2, with D perhaps TRBD1 (5 bases). V was trimmed by 6 bases and J by 4 bases, leaving 9 bases between them. Germline V gives CDR1 ENHRY, CDR2 SYGVKD. The CDR3 has 12 amino acids. This CDR3 reads CAISRDLYGYTF. The CDR3 coding sequence is TGTGCCATCAGCAGGGACCTCTATGGCTACACCTTC.

V usage is TRBV13 and J usage is TRBJ2-1, with TRBD2 identical over 11 bases. Germline V gene lookup returns CDR1 PRHDT and CDR2 FYEKMQ (reference sequence). Trimming removed 5 bases from V and 8 bases from J; junction bases left unmatched: 5. There are 14 residues in the CDR3. The CDR3 DNA sequence: TGTGCCAGCAGCCCCACTAGCGGGAGAGATGAGCAGTTCTTC. Its protein product is CASSPTSGRDEQFF.

V is TRBV7-8 and J is TRBJ1-2, with D tentatively TRBD1 (6 bases). V gave up 1 base and J gave up 2 bases, with 14 bases separating them. CDR1 and CDR2 (germline): SGHVS, FQNEAQ. CDR3 length equals 16 residues. The CDR3 reads CASSLEGGRSNYGYTF. DNA for the CDR3: TGTGCCAGCAGCTTAGAGGGGGGACGGAGCAACTATGGCTACACCTTC.

The chain has TRBV2 and TRBJ2-5, with TRBD1 matching 9 bases. The CDR3 runs 15 residues. V lost 4 bases and J lost 8; bases outside the gene matches: 11. Germline V CDR1 and CDR2: SNHLY, FYNNEI. CDR3 amino acids: CASSATGQGFGTQYF. In nucleotides, the CDR3 is TGTGCCAGCAGTGCGACTGGACAGGGGTTCGGTACCCAGTACTTC.

The chain has TRBV5-6 and TRBJ2-5; D gene unclear. V was cut by 6 bases and J by 7 bases, with 4 bases left in between. Germline V CDR1 and CDR2: SGHDT, YYEEEE. CDR3 length: 9 amino acids. In DNA form, the CDR3 reads TGTGCCAGCAATGGGACCCAGTACTTC. It yields the protein CASNGTQYF.

The rearrangement links TRBV13 to TRBJ2-2; tentatively, D is TRBD1 or TRBD2 (6 bases each). CDR3 length: 14 amino acids. Trimming cost V 5 bases and J 5 bases, with 12 bases left between them. The germline V gene has CDR1 PRHDT and CDR2 FYEKMQ (reference sequence). The CDR3 DNA follows: TGTGCCAGCAGCAGAGGCGGGACAACCGGGGAGCTGTTTTTT. Its translation: CASSRGGTTGELFF.

The V gene is TRBV7-9, the J gene TRBJ2-5, with no clear D. The CDR3 totals 15 residues. With 1 base removed from V and 5 bases from J, the gap between germline ends came to 14 bases. Germline V CDR1 and CDR2: SEHNR, FQNEAQ (reference sequence). The CDR3: CASSLDGRRSETQYF. CDR3 DNA: TGTGCCAGCAGCTTAGATGGGCGCAGGTCGGAGACCCAGTACTTC.

The rearrangement links TRBV11-1 to TRBJ1-5; D may be TRBD1 (6 bases). The V and J ends lost 1 base and 8 bases respectively, with 9 bases between them. From germline, CDR1 is SGHAT and CDR2 FQDESV (reference sequence). This CDR3 has 13 amino acids. The CDR3 reads CASSLDAGEPQHF. The DNA for the CDR3 is TGTGCCAGCAGCTTAGATGCAGGGGAGCCCCAGCATTTT. The full variable domain, rest sourced from reference TRBV11-1 and TRBJ1-5, is EAEVAQSPRYKITEKSQAVAFWCDPISGHATLYWYRQILGQGPELLVQFQDESVVDDSQLPKDRFSAERLKGVDSTLKIQPAELGDSAMYLCASSLDAGEPQHFGDGTRLSIL.

This chain links TRBV2 with TRBJ1-2; no reliable D call. The germline V gene encodes CDR1 SNHLY and CDR2 FYNNEI. V was trimmed by 5 bases and J by 4 bases, leaving 17 bases between them. There are 15 residues in the CDR3. The CDR3 nucleotides are TGTGCCAGCAGTCCCAAGAAGGGCGGATTCTATGGCTACACCTTC. Amino acids: CASSPKKGGFYGYTF. Full variable domain (rest looked up from reference TRBV2 and TRBJ1-2): EPEVTQTPSHQVTQMGQEVILRCVPISNHLYFYWYRQILGQKVEFLVSFYNNEISEKSEIFDDQFSVERPDGSNFTLKIRSTKLEDSAMYFCASSPKKGGFYGYTFGSGTRLTVV.

The chain joins TRBV9 to TRBJ2-7; 8 nucleotides line up with TRBD2. Germline assignment: CDR1 SGDLS and CDR2 YYNGEE. With 4 bases clipped from V and 6 bases from J, the junction kept 15 bases outside the gene matches. The CDR3 runs 16 residues. The CDR3 loop is CASSPWAGGPQGEQYF. CDR3 nucleotides: TGTGCCAGCAGCCCCTGGGCGGGAGGACCTCAGGGCGAGCAGTACTTC.

The chain combines TRBV30 with TRBJ1-2, with a weak D call TRBD1 (5 bases). This CDR3 is built from 14 residues. V was trimmed by 5 bases and J by 9 bases, leaving 22 bases between them. The germline CDR1 and CDR2 sequences are GTSNPN and SVGIG (reference sequence). As DNA, the CDR3 is TGTGCCTGGGCTATCTCCGGGACCAGAAGAAGCTACACCTTC. Amino acids: CAWAISGTRRSYTF.

The chain has TRBV6-1 and TRBJ1-1; TRBD1 agrees at 8 bases. The germline V gene has CDR1 MNHNS and CDR2 SASEGT. J was trimmed by 3 bases and V by 5 bases; bases with no gene match: 8. CDR3 length: 15 amino acids. CDR3 protein: CASSRLQGAYTEAFF. As DNA, the CDR3 is TGTGCCAGCAGTAGACTTCAGGGGGCGTACACTGAAGCTTTCTTT.

The gene calls are TRBV5-1 and TRBJ2-2; D not resolved. V gave up 5 bases and J gave up 4 bases, with 12 bases separating them. The CDR3 covers 14 residues. CDR1 is SGHRS and CDR2 is YFSETQ in the germline V gene. The CDR3 DNA reads as TGCGCCAGCAGACCGGACCCGTCCACCGGGGAGCTGTTTTTT. Translating it yields CASRPDPSTGELFF.

The chain combines TRBV27 with TRBJ2-1, with 11 bases matching TRBD2. Germline assignment: CDR1 MNHEY and CDR2 SMNVEV (reference sequence). The length of the CDR3 is 16 residues. The junction had 5 bases not matched to a gene; V was cut back by 0 bases and J by 7 bases. This chain's CDR3 is CASSLSGSGRGNEQFF. In DNA form, the CDR3 reads TGTGCCAGCAGTTTATCGGGTAGCGGGAGGGGTAATGAGCAGTTCTTC.

V gene TRBV4-1 combines with J gene TRBJ1-2; D ambiguous. V shed 4 bases and J shed 4 bases, with 16 bases lying between them. The germline gives CDR1 MGHRA, CDR2 YSYEKL. The CDR3 loop spans 15 amino acids. As DNA, the CDR3 is TGCGCCAGCAGCCCGGAGAGTCAAAGCCCCTATGGCTACACCTTC. Translating gives CASSPESQSPYGYTF.

The chain couples TRBV11-3 to TRBJ2-1; TRBD2 matches at 10 bases. The CDR3 consists of 18 residues. J lost 1 base, V lost 1 base, and 7 bases had no gene match. The germline V gene encodes CDR1 SGHNT and CDR2 YENEEA. CDR3 sequence reads: CASSLGGVAGGSYNEQFF. The CDR3 DNA is TGTGCCAGCAGCTTAGGGGGAGTAGCGGGAGGTTCCTACAATGAGCAGTTCTTC.